This T cell receptor (beta chain) was sequenced in a study of T cell responses to AZD1222 COVID-19 vaccine. The trim removed 7 bases at V and 3 bases at J, leaving 10 bases unmatched. The CDR3 spans 15 residues. Germline values: CDR1 MNHEY, CDR2 SVGAGI. This clone has a single count. Data came from immunoSEQ multiplex PCR; TCRdb stores just in-frame clones and leaves some out. The repertoire has 75,000 to 95,000 clones, roughly 90% of them found once; the top ten carry more than 4%. The sample consisted of peripheral blood, taken on day 0 of AZD1222 vaccination. The TCR comes from an adult in good health. V usage is TRBV6-5 and J usage is TRBJ2-7, with 9 bases that match TRBD1. CDR3 nucleotide sequence: TGTGCCAGCATCCCAAAGACAGGGGGGTTCTACGAGCAGTACTTC. The encoded protein is CASIPKTGGFYEQYF.